The 22 T cell receptor beta chains given below trace back to one sample, sequenced in a study of technical replicates of blood from a few donors. The data were produced by immunoSEQ multiplex PCR, yet TCRdb's version contains in-frame clones alone and is incomplete. The sample yields about 89,000 clones, around 96% seen once. The sequencing input was T cells isolated from PBMCs. All receptors come from a human donor in good health.

The rearrangement uses TRBV30 and TRBJ2-7; D is undetermined. This CDR3 region has 16 residues. Trimming shortened V by 0 bases and J by 1 base, and 16 bases separated the two germline ends. In germline, CDR1 is GTSNPN, CDR2 SVGIG (reference sequence). The CDR3 DNA follows: TGTGCCTGGAGTGTACGAAGTCAAGTAGCTTCCTACGAGCAGTACTTC. It encodes CAWSVRSQVASYEQYF.

V is TRBV19 and J is TRBJ1-2; D uncertain. This CDR3 is 13 amino acids long. Germline-derived CDR1 and CDR2 are LNHDA and SQIVND (reference sequence). Trimming took 7 bases from V and 4 from J, leaving 13 bases between them. The CDR3 reads CASTLAHSYGYTF. The DNA of the CDR3 is TGTGCCAGTACCCTCGCCCACAGCTATGGCTACACCTTC.

This chain uses TRBV4-1 with TRBJ1-1; 7 bases line up with TRBD1. The V segment lost 1 base and the J segment 0 bases; nucleotides outside the gene matches: 8. CDR1 MGHRA and CDR2 YSYEKL come from the germline V gene. The CDR3 spans 17 residues. CDR3 sequence: CASSQAGTEHMNTEAFF. The CDR3 DNA is TGCGCCAGCAGCCAAGCGGGGACAGAACACATGAACACTGAAGCTTTCTTT.

V usage is TRBV9 and J usage is TRBJ2-1; the match to TRBD2 covers 12 bases. J gave up 6 bases and V 4 bases, and 8 bases lay outside the gene matches. CDR3 size: 16 residues. CDR1 and CDR2 (germline): SGDLS, YYNGEE. The CDR3 coding sequence is TGTGCCAGCAGCCCCAGGCTAGCGGGAGGGGCCAATGAGCAGTTCTTC. Amino acids: CASSPRLAGGANEQFF.

The chain combines TRBV29-1 with TRBJ2-1, with D possibly being TRBD2 (6 bases). Trimming shortened V by 7 bases and J by 0 bases, and 13 bases separated the two germline ends. CDR3 length: 14 amino acids. Germline loops: CDR1 SQVTM, CDR2 ANQGSEA. The CDR3, as DNA: TGCAGCGCCGTCCGGGGAGGCTCCTACAATGAGCAGTTCTTC. Translated: CSAVRGGSYNEQFF.

This chain connects TRBV19 to TRBJ2-2, with TRBD1 identical over 8 bases. V trimming: 7 bases; J trimming: 1 base; junction bases outside the gene matches: 2. There are 14 residues in the CDR3. Germline V gene sequence: CDR1 LNHDA, CDR2 SQIVND (reference sequence). Here the CDR3 reads CASNGQGNTGELFF. The CDR3, as DNA: TGTGCCAGTAACGGACAGGGGAACACCGGGGAGCTGTTTTTT. Full variable domain (rest looked up from reference TRBV19 and TRBJ2-2): DGGITQSPKYLFRKEGQNVTLSCEQNLNHDAMYWYRQDPGQGLRLIYYSQIVNDFQKGDIAEGYSVSREKKESFPLTVTSAQKNPTAFYLCASNGQGNTGELFFGEGSRLTVL.

V is TRBV29-1 and J is TRBJ2-7, with D possibly being TRBD2 (5 bases). Per germline, CDR1 SQVTM and CDR2 ANQGSEA. This CDR3 contains 12 residues. V was clipped by 5 bases and J by 3 bases, with 11 bases between them. This CDR3 is CSVSRGSYEQYF. CDR3 DNA: TGCAGCGTTTCCCGAGGGAGCTACGAGCAGTACTTC.

The chain couples TRBV2 to TRBJ2-3, with TRBD2 as a possible D gene (6 bases). CDR3 size: 14 residues. The germline CDR1 and CDR2 sequences are SNHLY and FYNNEI. Trimming removed 4 bases from V and 4 bases from J, with 12 bases in between. In DNA, the CDR3 is TGTGCCAGCAGTGCCGGGAGTTGGGCAGATACGCAGTATTTT. Its protein product is CASSAGSWADTQYF.

The chain combines TRBV19 with TRBJ1-1, with no clear D. CDR1 and CDR2 (germline): LNHDA, SQIVND (reference sequence). The CDR3 totals 13 residues. Deletions cut 4 bases from V and 1 base from J, with 7 bases between. CDR3 residues: CASSTTPNTEAFF. The DNA of the CDR3 is TGTGCCAGTAGTACGACACCGAACACTGAAGCTTTCTTT.

CDR3 sequence reads: CASSEGSGTDEQFF. DNA for the CDR3: TGTGCCAGCAGTGAGGGCTCTGGAACGGATGAGCAGTTCTTC. This chain uses TRBV2 with TRBJ2-1; unclear D gene. Deletions cut 3 bases from V and 8 bases from J, with 14 bases between. CDR1 is SNHLY and CDR2 is FYNNEI in the germline V gene. This CDR3 has 14 amino acids.

V is TRBV10-3 and J is TRBJ2-5, with D tentatively TRBD2 (6 bases). This CDR3 comprises 12 residues. The germline V gene encodes CDR1 ENHRY and CDR2 SYGVKD. Trimming cost V 11 bases and J 4 bases, with 14 bases left between them. This CDR3 reads CAGGAGRETQYF. The CDR3 nucleotides read TGTGCCGGAGGGGCAGGGAGAGAGACCCAGTACTTC.

This chain uses TRBV7-9 with TRBJ2-7, with TRBD1 matching over 8 bases. The CDR3 is made up of 17 amino acids. The J segment lost 3 bases and the V segment lost 2 bases, leaving 12 bases of the junction unmatched. From germline, CDR1 is SEHNR and CDR2 FQNEAQ (reference sequence). Here the CDR3 reads CASSLPRQGTSHYEQYF. The DNA of the CDR3 is TGTGCCAGCAGCTTACCCCGACAGGGGACGTCTCACTACGAGCAGTACTTC. The full variable domain, with the rest looked up from reference TRBV7-9 and TRBJ2-7, is DTGVSQNPRHKITKRGQNVTFRCDPISEHNRLYWYRQTLGQGPEFLTYFQNEAQLEKSRLLSDRFSAERPKGSFSTLEIQRTEQGDSAMYLCASSLPRQGTSHYEQYFGPGTRLTVT.

The genes are TRBV14 and TRBJ2-1; 11 nucleotides line up with TRBD2. The length of the CDR3 is 22 residues. Unmatched junction bases numbered 24, after V lost 1 base and J lost 7 bases. Germline V lookup: CDR1 SGHDN, CDR2 FVKESK. CDR3 protein: CASSQAGLAGGLLGVFWNEQFF. DNA of the CDR3: TGTGCCAGCAGCCAAGCGGGCCTAGCGGGAGGTCTTTTGGGCGTTTTTTGGAATGAGCAGTTCTTC. The entire variable domain, with the rest obtained from reference TRBV14 and TRBJ2-1, is as follows: EAGVTQFPSHSVIEKGQTVTLRCDPISGHDNLYWYRRVMGKEIKFLLHFVKESKQDESGMPNNRFLAERTGGTYSTLKVQPAELEDSGVYFCASSQAGLAGGLLGVFWNEQFFGPGTRLTVL.

The J gene is TRBJ1-1, the V gene TRBV20-1; D is ambiguous. This CDR3 has 11 residues. Germline V gives CDR1 DFQATT, CDR2 SNEGSKA (reference sequence). V was cut by 3 bases and J by 0 bases, with 2 bases left in between. CDR3 in amino acids: CSASMNTEAFF. The CDR3, as DNA: TGCAGTGCTAGTATGAACACTGAAGCTTTCTTT.

The rearrangement joins TRBV27 to TRBJ2-3; D unclear. The CDR3 sequence is 14 residues long. Germline V gene sequence: CDR1 MNHEY, CDR2 SMNVEV (reference sequence). Trimming removed 1 base at V and 4 bases at J, with 9 bases between. The CDR3 DNA sequence: TGTGCCAGCAGTTTATTTTCCGGTTCAGATACGCAGTATTTT. It is translated as CASSLFSGSDTQYF.

This CDR3 is CSTAGTGYQGYTF. CDR3 sequence (DNA): TGCAGCACTGCCGGGACAGGTTATCAAGGCTACACCTTC. The J gene is TRBJ1-2, the V gene TRBV29-1; 8 bases line up with TRBD1. The junction had 13 bases not matched to a gene; V was cut back by 8 bases and J by 8 bases. Per germline, CDR1 SQVTM and CDR2 ANQGSEA. The CDR3 length is 13 residues.

Concerning this clone itself: Mismatch with germline at one junction end may stem from a read error. This rearrangement joins TRBV18 to TRBJ1-1; 7 bases agree with TRBD1. Germline V gene data show CDR1 as KGHSH and CDR2 as LQKENI. CDR3 length: 16 amino acids. The CDR3, as DNA: TGTGCCAGCTCACCAAATCTCACAGGGGTGAATACTGAAGCTTTCTTT. This translates into CASSPNLTGVNTEAFF. The full variable domain, completed using reference TRBV18 and TRBJ1-1, is NAGVMQNPRHLVRRRGQEARLRCSPMKGHSHVYWYRQLPEEGLKFMVYLQKENIIDESGMPKERFSAEFPKEGPSILRIQQVVRGDSAAYFCASSPNLTGVNTEAFFGQGTRLTVV.

The gene calls are TRBV7-9 and TRBJ1-1, with D perhaps TRBD1 (5 bases). This CDR3 is built from 15 residues. The germline V and J ends were trimmed by 1 base and 4 bases, with 13 bases remaining between them. The germline gives CDR1 SEHNR, CDR2 FQNEAQ (reference sequence). CDR3 in amino acids: CASSLGAGYLTEAFF. The CDR3 DNA sequence: TGTGCCAGCAGCTTAGGGGCAGGGTATCTCACTGAAGCTTTCTTT.

The chain couples TRBV6-5 to TRBJ1-1; TRBD1 matches 7 bases. V shed 2 bases and J 4 bases; nucleotides not matched to a gene: 1. The CDR3 has 13 residues. The germline CDR1 and CDR2 sequences are MNHEY and SVGAGI. CDR3 DNA sequence: TGTGCCAGCAGTTACGGACAGGCCACTGAAGCTTTCTTT. Translated: CASSYGQATEAFF.

The V and J genes are TRBV4-1 and TRBJ1-5; D remains unclear. Germline V lookup: CDR1 MGHRA, CDR2 YSYEKL. The CDR3 runs to 15 residues. The germline V and J ends were trimmed by 4 bases and 1 base, with 11 bases remaining between them. The CDR3 DNA is TGCGCCAGCAGCCTAAGGAGTGGAAGCAATCAGCCCCAGCATTTT. This codes for CASSLRSGSNQPQHF.

The V and J genes are TRBV27 and TRBJ2-1, with D maybe TRBD1 (6 bases). V was clipped by 2 bases and J by 5 bases, with 7 bases between them. The CDR3 is made up of 13 amino acids. Germline V gives CDR1 MNHEY, CDR2 SMNVEV (reference sequence). CDR3 loop: CASSLGQHNEQFF. The CDR3 nucleotides are TGTGCCAGCAGTTTAGGACAGCACAATGAGCAGTTCTTC.

The V and J genes are TRBV5-4 and TRBJ1-1, with D perhaps TRBD1 (6 bases). Trimming cost V 4 bases and J 8 bases, with 9 bases left between them. CDR3 size: 11 residues. Per the germline V gene, CDR1 is SGHNT and CDR2 is YYREEE (reference sequence). CDR3 nucleotides: TGTGCCAGCAGCCTCGGACAGGAAGCTTTCTTT. Its translation is CASSLGQEAFF.